What follows is one TCR beta chain and its context. What it binds is not known. Trimming removed 0 bases at V and 2 bases at J, with 11 bases between. The germline V gene encodes CDR1 SGHDN and CDR2 FVKESK. The CDR3 is made up of 16 amino acids. This sample was included in a study of T-cell reconstitution after alpha-beta-depleted transplantation in children. Study results and caveats: Newly produced T cells mostly provided counts and TCRbeta diversity after one year, as hyperexpanded clones declined. High day-60 TCRbeta diversity in some patients came from surviving recipient T cells and thymic progenitors. Approximately two months post-transplant, alpha-beta T cells reportedly originated from several hundred expanded graft clones.

This sample's TCRbeta library carried unique molecular identifier barcodes. TCRdb reanalysed the PCR reads using MiXCR and keeps one entry per CDR3 protein. Among about 830,000 distinct CDR3 sequences listed, approximately 15% were seen once. The sequence was collected from a male patient between 5 and 17 years old who had a stem cell transplant for acute lymphoblastic leukemia, so the T cells may come from the graft donor. The source material was PBMCs, mostly from graft donor cells, sampled 360 days after TCRalphabeta/CD19-depleted stem cell transplant. The chain is built from TRBV14 and TRBJ2-1; weak D call: TRBD2 (6 bases). The chain's CDR3 is CASSQELAPAYNEQFF. The DNA of the CDR3 is TGTGCCAGCAGCCAAGAGCTAGCGCCGGCCTACAATGAGCAGTTCTTC. Full variable domain (outside the CDR3, taken from reference TRBV14 and TRBJ2-1): EAGVTQFPSHSVIEKGQTVTLRCDPISGHDNLYWYRRVMGKEIKFLLHFVKESKQDESGMPNNRFLAERTGGTYSTLKVQPAELEDSGVYFCASSQELAPAYNEQFFGPGTRLTVL.